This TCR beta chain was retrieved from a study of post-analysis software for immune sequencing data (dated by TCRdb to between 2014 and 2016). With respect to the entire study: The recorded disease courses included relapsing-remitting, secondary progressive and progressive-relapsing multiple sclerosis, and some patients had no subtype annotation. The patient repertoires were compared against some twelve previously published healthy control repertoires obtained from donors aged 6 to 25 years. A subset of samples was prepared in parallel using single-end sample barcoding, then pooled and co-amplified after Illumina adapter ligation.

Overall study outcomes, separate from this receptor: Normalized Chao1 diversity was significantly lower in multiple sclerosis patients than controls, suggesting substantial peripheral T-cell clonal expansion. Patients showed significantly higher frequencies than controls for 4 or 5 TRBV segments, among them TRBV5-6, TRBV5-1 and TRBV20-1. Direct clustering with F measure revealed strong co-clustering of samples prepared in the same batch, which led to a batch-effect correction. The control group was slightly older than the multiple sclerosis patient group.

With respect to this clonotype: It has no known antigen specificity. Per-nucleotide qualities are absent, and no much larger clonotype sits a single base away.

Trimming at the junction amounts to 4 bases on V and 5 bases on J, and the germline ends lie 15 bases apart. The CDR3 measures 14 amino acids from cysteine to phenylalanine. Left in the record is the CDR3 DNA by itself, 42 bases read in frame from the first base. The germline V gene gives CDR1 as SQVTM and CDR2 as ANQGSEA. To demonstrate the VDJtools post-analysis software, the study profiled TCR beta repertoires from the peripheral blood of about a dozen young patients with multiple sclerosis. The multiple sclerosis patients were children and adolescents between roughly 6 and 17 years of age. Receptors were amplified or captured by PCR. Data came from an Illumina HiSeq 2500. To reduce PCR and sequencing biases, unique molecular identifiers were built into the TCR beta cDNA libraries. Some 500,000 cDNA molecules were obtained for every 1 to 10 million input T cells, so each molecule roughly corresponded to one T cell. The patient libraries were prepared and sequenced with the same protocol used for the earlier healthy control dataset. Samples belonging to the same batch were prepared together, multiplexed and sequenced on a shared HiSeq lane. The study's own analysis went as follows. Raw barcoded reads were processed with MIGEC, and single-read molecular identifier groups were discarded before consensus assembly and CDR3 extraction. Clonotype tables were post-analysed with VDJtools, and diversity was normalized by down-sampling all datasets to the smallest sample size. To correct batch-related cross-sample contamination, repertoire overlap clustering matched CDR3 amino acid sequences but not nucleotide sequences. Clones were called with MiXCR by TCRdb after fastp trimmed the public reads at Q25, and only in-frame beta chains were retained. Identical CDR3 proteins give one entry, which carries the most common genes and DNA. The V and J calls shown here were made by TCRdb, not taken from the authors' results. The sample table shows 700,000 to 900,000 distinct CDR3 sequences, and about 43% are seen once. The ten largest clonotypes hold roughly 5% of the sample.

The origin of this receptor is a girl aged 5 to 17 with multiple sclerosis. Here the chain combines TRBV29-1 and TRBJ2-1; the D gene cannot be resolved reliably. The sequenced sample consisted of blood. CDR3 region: CSVGRLGSNNEQFF. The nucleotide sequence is TGCAGCGTTGGGCGCCTAGGTTCCAACAATGAGCAGTTCTTC.